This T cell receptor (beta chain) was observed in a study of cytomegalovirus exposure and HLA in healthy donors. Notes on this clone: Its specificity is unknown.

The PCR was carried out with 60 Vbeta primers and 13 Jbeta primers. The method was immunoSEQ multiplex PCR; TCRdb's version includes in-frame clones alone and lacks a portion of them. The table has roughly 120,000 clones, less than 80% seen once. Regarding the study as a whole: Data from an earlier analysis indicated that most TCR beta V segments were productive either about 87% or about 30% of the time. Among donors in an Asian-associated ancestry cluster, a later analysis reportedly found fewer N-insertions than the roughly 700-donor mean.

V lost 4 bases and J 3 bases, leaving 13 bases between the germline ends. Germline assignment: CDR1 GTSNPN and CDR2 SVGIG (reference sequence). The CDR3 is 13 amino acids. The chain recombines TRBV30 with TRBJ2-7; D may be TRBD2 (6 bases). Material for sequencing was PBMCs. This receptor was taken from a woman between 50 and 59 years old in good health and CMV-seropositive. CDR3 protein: CAWMRGPFYEQYF. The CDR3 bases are TGTGCCTGGATGCGGGGCCCTTTCTACGAGCAGTACTTC.